The count of the clone carrying this TCR beta chain is one. Participant reports of clinical history set cohort assignment. This entry is derived from a study of blood T cell repertoires in COVID-19. As processed by the authors: It was from reference gene primer amplification that nucleated cell counts were estimated. Assay: immunoSEQ multiplex PCR; the TCRdb copy retains only in-frame clones and omits some. V and J calls and clone size follow that table, whereas D and trimming were derived from the DNA. The sample has around 250,000 clones; about 81% are singletons. J was trimmed by 1 base and V by 6 bases; bases with no gene match: 11. The CDR3 runs 16 residues. Germline values: CDR1 MNHNY, CDR2 SVGAGI (reference sequence).

The rearrangement joins TRBV6-6 to TRBJ1-1; 7 nucleotides align to TRBD1. The receptor comes from a man between 25 and 39 years old with acute COVID-19. The sequencing input was PBMCs or T cells enriched from blood (not recorded which). The CDR3 reads CASRTNLQGGNTEAFF. The CDR3 nucleotides read TGTGCCAGCAGGACGAACCTCCAGGGGGGGAACACTGAAGCTTTCTTT.